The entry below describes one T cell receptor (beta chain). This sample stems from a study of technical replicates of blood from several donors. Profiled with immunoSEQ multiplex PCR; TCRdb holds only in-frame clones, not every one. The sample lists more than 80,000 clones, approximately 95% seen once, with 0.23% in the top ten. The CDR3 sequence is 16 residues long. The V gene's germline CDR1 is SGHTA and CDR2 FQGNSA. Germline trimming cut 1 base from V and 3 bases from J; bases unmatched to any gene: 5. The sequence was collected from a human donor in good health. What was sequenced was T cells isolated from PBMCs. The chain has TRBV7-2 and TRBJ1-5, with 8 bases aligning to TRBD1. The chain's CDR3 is CASSLEGQGFNQPQHF. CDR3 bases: TGTGCCAGCAGCTTAGAAGGACAGGGATTCAATCAGCCCCAGCATTTT.